This record covers a single T cell receptor (beta chain). These data come from a study of blood T cell repertoires in COVID-19. Study information: Samples representing acute and convalescent COVID-19 were sourced from the United States, Italy and Spain. PBMCs, B-cell-depleted T cells, or T cells provided the cDNA or gDNA that made up the material.

Assay: immunoSEQ multiplex PCR; the TCRdb copy retains only in-frame clones and omits some. Here the sample spans approximately 260,000 clones, about 87% being singletons. The Seattle patients, enrolled during active infection, were followed longitudinally. The CDR3 loop spans 15 amino acids. J lost 7 bases, V lost 5 bases, and 9 bases had no gene match. CDR1 is MNHEY and CDR2 is SVGEGT in the germline V gene. The sample consisted of peripheral blood. This sequence joins TRBV6-2 or TRBV6-3 and TRBJ2-1; 9 bases map to TRBD2. The TCR comes from a woman in her sixties or seventies with COVID-19, enrolled during active disease. The CDR3 loop is CASSDGLARSNEQFF. CDR3 nucleotides: TGTGCCAGCAGTGACGGACTAGCGAGGAGTAATGAGCAGTTCTTC.